The subject of this entry is one T cell receptor beta chain. These data belong to a study of blood T cell repertoires in COVID-19. Data came from immunoSEQ multiplex PCR; TCRdb stores just in-frame clones and leaves some out. The sample carries roughly 93,000 clones, around 85% recorded once. With 0 bases removed from V and 0 bases from J, the gap between germline ends came to 12 bases. CDR1 and CDR2 from the germline V gene are MGHRA and YSYEKL. The CDR3 contains 17 residues. The sample was peripheral blood. The TCR comes from a woman older than 75 with acute or convalescent COVID-19. The gene calls are TRBV4-1 and TRBJ2-1; tentatively, D is TRBD2 (6 bases). CDR3 sequence: CASSQDLASASYNEQFF. CDR3 nucleotide sequence: TGCGCCAGCAGCCAAGATCTTGCTAGCGCCTCCTACAATGAGCAGTTCTTC.